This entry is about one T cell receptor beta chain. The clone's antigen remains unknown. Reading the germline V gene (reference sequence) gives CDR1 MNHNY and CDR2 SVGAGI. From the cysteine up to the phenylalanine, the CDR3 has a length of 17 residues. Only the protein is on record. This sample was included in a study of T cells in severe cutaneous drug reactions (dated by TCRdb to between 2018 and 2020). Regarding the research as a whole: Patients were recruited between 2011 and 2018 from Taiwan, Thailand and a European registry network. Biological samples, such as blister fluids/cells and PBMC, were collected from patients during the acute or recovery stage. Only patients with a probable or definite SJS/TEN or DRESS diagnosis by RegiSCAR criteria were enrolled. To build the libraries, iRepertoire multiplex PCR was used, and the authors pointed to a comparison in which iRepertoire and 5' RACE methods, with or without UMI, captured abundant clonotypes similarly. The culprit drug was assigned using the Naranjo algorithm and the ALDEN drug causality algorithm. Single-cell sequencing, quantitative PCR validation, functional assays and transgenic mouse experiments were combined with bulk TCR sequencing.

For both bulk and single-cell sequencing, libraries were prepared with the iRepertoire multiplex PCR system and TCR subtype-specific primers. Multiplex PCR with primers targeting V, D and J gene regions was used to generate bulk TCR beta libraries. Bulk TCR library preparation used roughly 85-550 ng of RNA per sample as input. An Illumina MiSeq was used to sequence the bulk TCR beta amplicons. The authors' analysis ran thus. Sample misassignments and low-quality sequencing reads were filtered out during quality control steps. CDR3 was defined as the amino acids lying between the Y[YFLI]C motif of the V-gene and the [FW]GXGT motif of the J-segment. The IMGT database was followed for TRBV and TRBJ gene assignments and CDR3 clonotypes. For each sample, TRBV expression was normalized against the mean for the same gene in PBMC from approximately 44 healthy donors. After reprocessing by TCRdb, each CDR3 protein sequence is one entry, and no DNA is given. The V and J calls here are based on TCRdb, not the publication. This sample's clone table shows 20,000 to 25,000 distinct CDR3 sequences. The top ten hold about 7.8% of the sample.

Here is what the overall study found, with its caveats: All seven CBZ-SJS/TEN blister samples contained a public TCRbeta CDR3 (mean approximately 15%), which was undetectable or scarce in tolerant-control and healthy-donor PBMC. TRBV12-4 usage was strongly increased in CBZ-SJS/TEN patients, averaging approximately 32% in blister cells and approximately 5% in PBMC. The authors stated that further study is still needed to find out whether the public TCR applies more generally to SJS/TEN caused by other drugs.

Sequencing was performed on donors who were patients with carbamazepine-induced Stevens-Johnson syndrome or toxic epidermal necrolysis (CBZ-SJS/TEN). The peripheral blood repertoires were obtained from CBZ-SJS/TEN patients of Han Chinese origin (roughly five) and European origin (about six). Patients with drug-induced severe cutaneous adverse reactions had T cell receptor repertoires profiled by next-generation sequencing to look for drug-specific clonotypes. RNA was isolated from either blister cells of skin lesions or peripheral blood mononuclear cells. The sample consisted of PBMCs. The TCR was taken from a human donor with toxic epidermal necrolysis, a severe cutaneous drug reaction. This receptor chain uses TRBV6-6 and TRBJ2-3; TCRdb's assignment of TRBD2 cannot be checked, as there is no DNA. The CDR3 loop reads CASRPLGREGRADTQYF.